These 7 T cell receptor beta chains came from one sample sequenced in a study of blood T cell repertoires in COVID-19. Generated by immunoSEQ multiplex PCR, the TCRdb table keeps only in-frame clones and is missing some. The sample carries approximately 180,000 clones, about 83% recorded once. The sample comprised peripheral blood. The receptor set was obtained from a person aged 65 to 79 with COVID-19, enrolled during active disease.

This rearrangement joins TRBV27 to TRBJ2-2; 7 positions agree with TRBD2. J was trimmed by 1 base and V by 5 bases; bases with no gene match: 13. The germline V gene encodes CDR1 MNHEY and CDR2 SMNVEV (reference sequence). The CDR3 loop spans 18 amino acids. CDR3 in amino acids: CASSPHPFAGENTGELFF. CDR3 bases: TGTGCCAGCAGTCCCCATCCTTTTGCGGGGGAGAACACCGGGGAGCTGTTTTTT.

Here the CDR3 reads CASSFTGLNSPLHF. The CDR3 DNA reads as TGTGCCAGCAGTTTTACAGGCTTGAATTCACCCCTCCACTTT. The J gene is TRBJ1-6, the V gene TRBV27, with D maybe TRBD1 (5 bases). Trimming cost V 3 bases and J 7 bases, with 10 bases left between them. This CDR3 is 14 amino acids long. Germline V gene data show CDR1 as MNHEY and CDR2 as SMNVEV (reference sequence).

The genes are TRBV6-1 and TRBJ1-1, with unresolved D. With 1 base removed from V and 4 bases from J, the gap between germline ends came to 10 bases. The CDR3 spans 14 residues. Germline V lookup: CDR1 MNHNS, CDR2 SASEGT. CDR3 in amino acids: CASSEGARSTEAFF. The CDR3 DNA follows: TGTGCCAGCAGTGAAGGGGCACGGTCCACTGAAGCTTTCTTT.

This clone was detected once. CDR3 nucleotides: TGTGCCAGTAGTATGAACGGGGGACCCTTTAGCAATCAGCCCCAGCATTTT. It specifies CASSMNGGPFSNQPQHF. The chain employs TRBV19 and TRBJ1-5, with a possible D match to TRBD1 (5 bases). This CDR3 is 17 amino acids long. Germline V gene sequence: CDR1 LNHDA, CDR2 SQIVND (reference sequence). Trimming took 3 bases from V and 0 from J, leaving 15 bases between them.

The table lists this clone with a count of one. The chain carries TRBV5-8 and TRBJ2-5, with 12 bases that match TRBD2. Trimming took 4 bases from V and 2 from J; bases not matched to a gene: 9. Germline values: CDR1 SGHTS, CDR2 YDEGEE. The CDR3 consists of 17 residues. The CDR3 sequence is CASSRPTGLAGQETQYF. The CDR3 region has the DNA TGTGCCAGCAGCCGACCGACCGGACTAGCGGGGCAAGAGACCCAGTACTTC. The variable domain in full, with the rest retrieved from reference TRBV5-8 and TRBJ2-5, is EAGVTQSPTHLIKTRGQQATLRCSPISGHTSVYWYQQALGLGLQFLLWYDEGEERNRGNFPPRFSGRQFPNYSSELNVNALELEDSALYLCASSRPTGLAGQETQYFGPGTRLLVL.

The gene calls are TRBV5-1 and TRBJ2-3, with TRBD2 matching 11 bases. In germline, CDR1 is SGHRS, CDR2 YFSETQ. V lost 6 bases and J lost 2; bases outside the gene matches: 14. The CDR3 contains 18 residues. The CDR3 DNA reads TGCGCCAGCACCCCCGGCCTAGCGGGAGGCAAATACACAGATACGCAGTATTTT. Amino acids: CASTPGLAGGKYTDTQYF.

This clone was seen only once. This chain joins TRBV21-1 and TRBJ2-3; whether TRBD2, the table's D call, matches the DNA was not checked. TRBV21-1 is deemed a pseudogene. The CDR3 consists of 20 residues. The CDR3: CASSRPRTSGGAESTDTQYF. In nucleotides, the CDR3 is TGTGCCAGCAGCAGGCCCAGGACTAGCGGGGGGGCCGAGAGCACAGATACGCAGTATTTT.